The text below deals with one T cell receptor (beta chain). Its antigen is undetermined. This sample stems from a study of cytomegalovirus exposure and HLA in healthy donors. The overall study: It was reported in a later analysis that the 100 to 150 validation repertoires used the same platform as the 500 to 700 first-cohort repertoires. Findings and caveats of the study: Rarity held for most TCR sequences, but there were some public TCRs that occurred in many donors.

The germline CDR1 and CDR2 sequences are SGDLS and YYNGEE. The V end lost 3 bases, the J end lost 3 bases, and 19 bases lay between the germline ends. There are 16 residues in the CDR3. Only in-frame clones appear in the TCRdb table, and some are missing; sequencing was by immunoSEQ multiplex PCR. Of approximately 72,000 clones listed, about 95% were seen once; the top ten hold roughly 0.6%. What was sequenced was PBMCs. This receptor was obtained from a woman in her late teens or twenties in good health and CMV-seronegative. This chain joins TRBV9 and TRBJ2-7; TRBD1 is a possible D gene (6 bases). Here the CDR3 reads CASSAPKDSAIYEQYF. The CDR3 DNA reads as TGTGCCAGCAGCGCCCCTAAGGACAGTGCTATCTACGAGCAGTACTTC.